One and the same sample provided the 2 T cell receptor beta chains below, sequenced in a study of identical twins. Using its own MiXCR run on the 5' RACE reads, TCRdb lists one record per CDR3 protein. The repertoire includes 400,000 to 500,000 distinct CDR3 sequences, around an eighth of them detected once, and approximately 0.98% sits in the top ten. These sequences were also reported in another study, on yellow fever vaccine responses in identical twins.

The sequenced sample was CD4+ T cells sorted from blood. The source is a woman between 18 and 29 years old in good health.

In its sample, this clonotype was seen many times. This sequence joins TRBV28 and TRBJ2-7; 9 nucleotides align to TRBD1. The germline V gene has CDR1 MDHEN and CDR2 SYDVKM. V trimming: 11 bases; J trimming: 1 base; junction bases outside the gene matches: 6. The CDR3 extends over 13 amino acids. This CDR3 is CAGGQGASYEQYF. DNA of the CDR3: TGTGCCGGGGGACAGGGTGCATCCTACGAGCAGTACTTC.

The rearrangement joins TRBV3-1 to TRBJ2-3; tentatively, D is TRBD1 or TRBD2 (5 bases each). The germline CDR1 and CDR2 sequences are LGHDT and YNNKEL (reference sequence). Trimming cost V 6 bases and J 0 bases, with 10 bases left between them. The CDR3 totals 14 residues. The CDR3 region has the DNA TGTGCCAGCAGTTGGGGACCTAGCACAGATACGCAGTATTTT. This sequence encodes CASSWGPSTDTQYF.